This T cell receptor (beta chain) was sequenced in a study of OX40 agonist ivuxolimab in advanced cancers. Study information: Prior anti-PD-1, anti-PD-L1 or anti-CTLA-4 therapy did not bar entry, and approximately 40% had some. Study results and caveats: CD4+ T cells averaged fewer expanded clones than CD8+ T cells. No antigen was identified for the clonally expanded peripheral T cells.

V lost 5 bases and J lost 3, with 14 bases in between. This CDR3 contains 14 residues. Germline V CDR1 and CDR2: MRHNA, SNTAGT. Blood specimens came from baseline, cycle 4 day 1, and cycle 7 day 1. About this clone: Its target is unknown.

Libraries were prepared by immunoSEQ multiplex PCR; TCRdb keeps only in-frame clonotypes and omits some of them. The sample gives tens of thousands of clones, about 86% of which show up once; almost 6.5% is in the top ten. The genes are TRBV6-4 and TRBJ2-7; the D gene is possibly TRBD1 (6 bases). The TCR sequence derives from an adult with an advanced solid tumor such as melanoma, head and neck, liver or kidney cancer. The input for sequencing was CD4+ or CD8+ T cells sorted from blood, taken in a trial of the OX40 agonist ivuxolimab. The CDR3 DNA follows: TGTGCCAGCAGTACCTTACAGGGTGGCTACGAGCAGTACTTC. Encoded protein: CASSTLQGGYEQYF.